These 13 T cell receptor beta chains share one sample of origin, sequenced in a study of cytomegalovirus exposure and HLA in healthy donors. The method was immunoSEQ multiplex PCR; TCRdb's version includes in-frame clones alone and lacks a portion of them. Of about 190,000 clones in the sample, more than 75% were seen once. Input material: PBMCs. These TCRs come from a woman under 30 in good health and CMV-seronegative.

CDR3 sequence (DNA): TGTGCCTGGAGTTCGCAGGGAAACACTGAAGCTTTCTTT. Translating gives CAWSSQGNTEAFF. The rearrangement uses TRBV30 and TRBJ1-1; tentatively, D is TRBD1 (5 bases). Germline V gives CDR1 GTSNPN, CDR2 SVGIG (reference sequence). Trimming pared 2 bases from V and 2 bases from J, leaving 9 bases between. CDR3 length: 13 residues.

V usage is TRBV18 and J usage is TRBJ1-2, with D hard to call. The germline V gene encodes CDR1 KGHSH and CDR2 LQKENI. The ends were cut back, 3 bases at V and 0 bases at J, with 11 bases in the middle. The CDR3 length is 15 residues. CDR3 loop: CASSPGSPTNYGYTF. The CDR3 DNA reads TGTGCCAGCTCACCGGGCAGTCCAACTAACTATGGCTACACCTTC.

The CDR3 protein is CASSPEGTGTLYEQYF. The CDR3 DNA is TGTGCCAGCAGTCCGGAGGGGACAGGGACCCTCTACGAGCAGTACTTC. The chain is built from TRBV28 and TRBJ2-7; the match to TRBD1 covers 9 bases. The length of the CDR3 is 16 residues. Unmatched junction bases numbered 11, after V lost 5 bases and J lost 3 bases. Germline CDR1 and CDR2: MDHEN and SYDVKM.

The chain combines TRBV30 with TRBJ1-4, with a possible D match to TRBD1 (5 bases). Germline CDR1 reads GTSNPN; CDR2 reads SVGIG (reference sequence). The CDR3 is 15 amino acids. V lost 0 bases and J 1 base, leaving 9 bases between the germline ends. Here the CDR3 reads CAWSVLGGTNEKLFF. In DNA form, the CDR3 reads TGTGCCTGGAGTGTACTCGGGGGAACTAATGAAAAACTGTTTTTT.

V gene TRBV6-4 combines with J gene TRBJ2-1; 8 positions match TRBD2. Germline V gives CDR1 MRHNA, CDR2 SNTAGT. This CDR3 comprises 17 residues. V dropped 5 bases and J dropped 0; count of bases not matched to a gene: 9. Here the CDR3 DNA reads TGTGCCAGCAGTCCGGGTCCGGGAGGGAGCTCCTACAATGAGCAGTTCTTC. It codes for CASSPGPGGSSYNEQFF.

The chain combines TRBV2 with TRBJ1-1; D unresolved. This CDR3 has 11 residues. The germline V and J ends were trimmed by 8 bases and 0 bases, with 4 bases remaining between them. Germline V lookup: CDR1 SNHLY, CDR2 FYNNEI. The CDR3: CASRVNTEAFF. The CDR3 bases are TGTGCCAGCCGAGTGAACACTGAAGCTTTCTTT.

The chain has TRBV5-1 and TRBJ2-1; 7 positions match TRBD2. Germline assignment: CDR1 SGHRS and CDR2 YFSETQ. The CDR3 sequence is 14 residues long. Trimming removed 0 bases from V and 15 bases from J; junction bases left unmatched: 12. The CDR3 protein is CASSLALAGHYRFF. In DNA, the CDR3 is TGCGCCAGCAGCTTGGCCTTAGCGGGTCACTACCGGTTCTTC.

The genes are TRBV6-1 and TRBJ2-7; possible D gene TRBD1, 5 bases. V lost 4 bases to trimming and J lost 4 bases, with 14 bases between them. Germline CDR1 and CDR2: MNHNS and SASEGT. CDR3 length equals 14 residues. In DNA form, the CDR3 reads TGTGCCAGCAGTGTGTTAGGGGAACCTTACGAGCAGTACTTC. It codes for CASSVLGEPYEQYF.

The V and J genes are TRBV5-6 and TRBJ2-2, with TRBD2 as a possible D gene (7 bases). Trimming took 7 bases from V and 6 from J, leaving 10 bases between them. This CDR3 has 12 amino acids. The V gene's germline CDR1 is SGHDT and CDR2 YYEEEE. As DNA, the CDR3 is TGTGCCAGCGGGCGGGGGCCCGGGGAGCTGTTTTTT. This encodes CASGRGPGELFF.

The genes are TRBV27 and TRBJ2-5; 7 bases align to TRBD2. Germline V gives CDR1 MNHEY, CDR2 SMNVEV (reference sequence). V lost 8 bases, J lost 3 bases, and 6 bases stayed unmatched. The CDR3 spans 13 residues. The DNA for the CDR3 is TGTGCCAGCCGGGACTACAGCAAAGAGACCCAGTACTTC. Its protein is CASRDYSKETQYF.

This chain links TRBV2 with TRBJ2-1; TRBD2 might be the D (5 bases). CDR1 is SNHLY, CDR2 FYNNEI, per germline. The CDR3 has 15 residues. Trimming removed 3 bases from V and 3 bases from J, with 12 bases in between. CDR3 sequence reads: CASSDRGSDYNEQFF. Written as DNA, the CDR3 is TGTGCCAGCAGTGACAGAGGGAGCGACTACAATGAGCAGTTCTTC.

V is TRBV11-1 and J is TRBJ1-1, with D hard to call. V shed 5 bases and J shed 3 bases, with 10 bases lying between them. Germline CDR1 reads SGHAT; CDR2 reads FQDESV (reference sequence). The CDR3 has 13 amino acids. This CDR3 reads CASSRRLDTEAFF. In DNA form, the CDR3 reads TGTGCCAGCAGCCGGAGGTTGGACACTGAAGCTTTCTTT.

The V and J genes are TRBV7-9 and TRBJ2-5; D possibly corresponds to TRBD1 (5 bases). Germline V gene lookup returns CDR1 SEHNR and CDR2 FQNEAQ (reference sequence). This CDR3 is 17 amino acids long. Between the trimmed V and J ends, which lost 1 base and 0 bases, there was a span of 15 bases. The CDR3 region has the DNA TGTGCCAGCAGCTTAGAAGAAAAAGACAGCTACCAAGAGACCCAGTACTTC. It encodes CASSLEEKDSYQETQYF.